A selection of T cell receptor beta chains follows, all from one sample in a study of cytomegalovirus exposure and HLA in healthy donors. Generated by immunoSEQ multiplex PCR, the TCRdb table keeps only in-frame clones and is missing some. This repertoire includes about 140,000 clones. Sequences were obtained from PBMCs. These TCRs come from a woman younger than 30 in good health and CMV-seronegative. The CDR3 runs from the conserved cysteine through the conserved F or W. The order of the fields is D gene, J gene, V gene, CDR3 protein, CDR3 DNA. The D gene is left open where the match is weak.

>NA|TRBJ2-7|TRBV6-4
CASTSYEQYF
TGTGCCAGCACTAGCTACGAGCAGTACTTC
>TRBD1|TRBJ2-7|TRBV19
CASSMSAGQGYEQYF
TGTGCCAGTAGTATGTCGGCGGGACAGGGTTACGAGCAGTACTTC
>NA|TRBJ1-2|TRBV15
CATSRDLRRAGNYGYTF
TGTGCCACCAGCAGAGATCTACGGCGCGCAGGGAACTATGGCTACACCTTC
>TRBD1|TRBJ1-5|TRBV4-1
CASSQDRYSNQPQHF
TGCGCCAGCAGCCAGGACAGGTATAGCAATCAGCCCCAGCATTTT
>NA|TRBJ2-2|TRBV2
CASRREGYTGELFF
TGTGCCAGCAGGAGGGAAGGGTACACCGGGGAGCTGTTTTTT
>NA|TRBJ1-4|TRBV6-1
CASSGQVATNEKLFF
TGTGCCAGCAGTGGTCAGGTTGCAACTAATGAAAAACTGTTTTTT
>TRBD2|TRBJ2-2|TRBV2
CASRLLAGGDGELFF
TGTGCCAGCAGGTTACTAGCGGGAGGGGACGGGGAGCTGTTTTTT
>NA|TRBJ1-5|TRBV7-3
CASSLPGQPQHF
TGTGCCAGCAGCTTACCCGGGCAGCCCCAGCATTTT
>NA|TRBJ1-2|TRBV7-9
CASSLSVGGGPLNYGYTF
TGTGCCAGCAGCTTAAGTGTTGGTGGGGGCCCGCTAAACTATGGCTACACCTTC
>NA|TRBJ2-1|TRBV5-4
CASSLPPLYNEQFF
TGTGCCAGCAGCTTGCCTCCCCTTTACAATGAGCAGTTCTTC
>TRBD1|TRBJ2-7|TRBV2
CASSGTGTGTSYEQYF
TGTGCCAGCAGTGGTACCGGGACAGGTACCTCCTACGAGCAGTACTTC
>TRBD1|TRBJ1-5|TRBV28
CASTSLPGQEMTNSNQPQHF
TGTGCCAGCACCTCCTTGCCCGGACAGGAGATGACTAATAGCAATCAGCCCCAGCATTTT
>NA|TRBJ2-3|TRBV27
CATNGGYERTSTDTQYF
TGTGCCACCAATGGTGGGTACGAGAGGACTAGCACAGATACGCAGTATTTT
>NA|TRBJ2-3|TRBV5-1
CASSLDLWDTQYF
TGCGCCAGCAGCTTGGACCTATGGGATACGCAGTATTTT
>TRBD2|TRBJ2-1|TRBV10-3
CAISEVAGESYNEQFF
TGTGCCATCAGTGAGGTAGCGGGAGAGTCCTACAATGAGCAGTTCTTC
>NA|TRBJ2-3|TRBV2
CASSEGGVFTDTQYF
TGTGCCAGCAGTGAAGGAGGAGTTTTCACAGATACGCAGTATTTT
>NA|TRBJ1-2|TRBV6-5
CASSYSKAQGGGYTF
TGTGCCAGCAGTTACTCGAAGGCGCAGGGTGGCGGCTACACCTTC
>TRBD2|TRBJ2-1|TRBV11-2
CASSGSGRGNEQFF
TGTGCCAGCAGCGGCAGCGGGAGGGGGAATGAGCAGTTCTTC
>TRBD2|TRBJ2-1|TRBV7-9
CASSLFGLAGGDEQFF
TGTGCCAGCAGCTTATTCGGACTAGCGGGAGGGGATGAGCAGTTCTTC
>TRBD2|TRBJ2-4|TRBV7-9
CASSLGVAGGRNIQYF
TGTGCCAGCAGCTTAGGGGTAGCGGGAGGGCGGAACATTCAGTACTTC
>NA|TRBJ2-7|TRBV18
CASSPGSLEQYF
TGTGCCAGCTCACCCGGGTCGCTCGAGCAGTACTTC
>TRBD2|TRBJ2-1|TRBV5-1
CASSLVYVGRAGSNNEQFF
TGCGCCAGCAGCTTGGTCTATGTCGGGAGGGCCGGTTCAAATAATGAGCAGTTCTTC
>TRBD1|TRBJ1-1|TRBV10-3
CAIRTGQMNTEAFF
TGTGCCATCAGAACGGGACAGATGAACACTGAAGCTTTCTTT
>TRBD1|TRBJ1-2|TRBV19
CASSGGQGLNYGYTF
TGTGCCAGTAGTGGCGGACAGGGCCTTAACTATGGCTACACCTTC
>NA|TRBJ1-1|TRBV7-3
CASSLGAANTEAFF
TGTGCCAGCAGCTTAGGGGCGGCGAACACTGAAGCTTTCTTT
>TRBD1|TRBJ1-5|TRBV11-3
CASSKRTGDNQPQHF
TGTGCCAGCAGCAAACGGACAGGGGACAATCAGCCCCAGCATTTT
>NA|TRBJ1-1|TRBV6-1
CASSGTRSRTEAFF
TGTGCCAGCAGTGGAACCAGGTCTCGGACTGAAGCTTTCTTT
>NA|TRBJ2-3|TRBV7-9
CASSLVLGGTDTQYF
TGTGCCAGCAGCTTAGTTCTCGGGGGCACAGATACGCAGTATTTT
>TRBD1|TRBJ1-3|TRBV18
CASSPMTGTSGNTIYF
TGTGCCAGCTCACCAATGACAGGGACCTCTGGAAACACCATATATTTT
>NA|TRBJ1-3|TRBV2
CASSATAGNTIYF
TGTGCCAGCAGTGCGACAGCCGGAAACACCATATATTTT
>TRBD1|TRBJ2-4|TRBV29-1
CSVTQGAENIQYF
TGCAGCGTGACACAGGGGGCCGAAAACATTCAGTACTTC
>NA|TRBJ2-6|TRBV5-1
CASSLVESYSGANVLTF
TGCGCCAGCAGCTTGGTCGAGAGCTACTCTGGGGCCAACGTCCTGACTTTC
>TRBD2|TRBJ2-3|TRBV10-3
CAISDPVTSGGTTDTQYF
TGTGCCATCAGTGACCCAGTGACTAGCGGGGGGACCACAGATACGCAGTATTTT
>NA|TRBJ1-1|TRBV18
CASSRGGSNTEAFF
TGTGCCAGCTCGAGGGGGGGGAGTAACACTGAAGCTTTCTTT
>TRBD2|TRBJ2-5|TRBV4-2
CASSQGLVLAEETQYF
TGTGCCAGCAGCCAAGGGCTCGTACTAGCGGAAGAGACCCAGTACTTC
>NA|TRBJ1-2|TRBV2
CASTAGEQYGYTF
TGTGCCAGCACCGCAGGGGAACAGTATGGCTACACCTTC
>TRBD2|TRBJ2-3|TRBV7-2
CASTNRAGGTDTQYF
TGTGCCAGCACCAACCGCGCGGGGGGCACAGATACGCAGTATTTT
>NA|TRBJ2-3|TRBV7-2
CASSHDSADTQYF
TGTGCCAGCAGCCACGATAGCGCAGATACGCAGTATTTT
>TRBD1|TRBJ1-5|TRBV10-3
CAISGGQGVGQPQHF
TGTGCCATCAGTGGGGGACAGGGGGTTGGTCAGCCCCAGCATTTT
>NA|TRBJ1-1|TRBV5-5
CASSLVTGTEAFF
TGTGCCAGCAGCTTGGTGACGGGCACTGAAGCTTTCTTT
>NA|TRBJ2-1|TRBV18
CASSPLLAGVRHEQFF
TGTGCCAGCTCACCATTGTTGGCAGGGGTTAGGCATGAGCAGTTCTTC
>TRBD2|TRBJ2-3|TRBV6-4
CASSDSSGSADTQYF
TGTGCCAGCAGTGACTCGAGCGGGAGTGCGGATACGCAGTATTTT
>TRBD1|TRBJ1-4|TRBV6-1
CASSEPWTGYEKLFF
TGTGCCAGCAGTGAACCTTGGACAGGGTATGAAAAACTGTTTTTT
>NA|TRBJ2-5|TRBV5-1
CASSYRETQYF
TGCGCCAGCAGCTACAGGGAGACCCAGTACTTC
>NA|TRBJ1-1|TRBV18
CASSPLERSEAFF
TGTGCCAGCTCACCACTTGAAAGGAGTGAAGCTTTCTTT
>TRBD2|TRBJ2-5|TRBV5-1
CASSTGLAGGLQETQYF
TGCGCCAGCAGCACAGGACTAGCGGGAGGCCTTCAAGAGACCCAGTACTTC
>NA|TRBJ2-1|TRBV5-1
CASSLTGHYNEQFF
TGCGCCAGCAGCTTGACAGGGCACTACAATGAGCAGTTCTTC
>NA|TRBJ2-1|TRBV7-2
CASRLNRDSAEQFF
TGTGCCAGCAGGCTAAACCGGGACTCCGCCGAGCAGTTCTTC
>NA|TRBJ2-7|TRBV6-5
CATWAGASGAYEQYF
TGTGCCACATGGGCAGGGGCCTCTGGGGCCTACGAGCAGTACTTC
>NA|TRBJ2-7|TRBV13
CASSLGSITYEQYF
TGTGCCAGCAGCTTAGGCTCTATAACCTACGAGCAGTACTTC
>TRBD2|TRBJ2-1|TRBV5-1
CASSLSGKDYNEQFF
TGCGCCAGCAGCCTTAGCGGGAAGGATTACAATGAGCAGTTCTTC
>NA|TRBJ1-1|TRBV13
CASSGQRDTEAFF
TGTGCCAGCAGCGGACAGAGGGACACTGAAGCTTTCTTT
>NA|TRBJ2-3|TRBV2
CATTRGTRTDTQYF
TGTGCCACCACACGCGGAACTAGGACAGATACGCAGTATTTT
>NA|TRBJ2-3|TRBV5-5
CASSLRIGRDTQYF
TGTGCCAGCAGCTTGCGGATCGGGAGAGATACGCAGTATTTT
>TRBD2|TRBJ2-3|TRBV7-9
CASSSASGRTDTQYF
TGTGCCAGCAGCTCCGCTAGCGGACGCACAGATACGCAGTATTTT
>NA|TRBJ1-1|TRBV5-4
CASSFTQGNTEAFF
TGTGCCAGCAGTTTTACACAGGGAAACACTGAAGCTTTCTTT
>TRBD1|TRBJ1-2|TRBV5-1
CASSILTGANYGYTF
TGCGCCAGCAGCATCCTGACAGGGGCTAACTATGGCTACACCTTC